These 28 T cell receptor beta chains share one sample of origin, sequenced in a study of CD8+CD57+ T cells in acquired aplastic anemia (dated by TCRdb to between 2017 and 2018). These reads were obtained on an Illumina HiSeq 2000. Genomic DNA served as template for TCR beta VDJ combination and CDR3 sequence profiling. TCRdb passed the public sequencing reads through fastp at Q25 and MiXCR, retaining productive beta sequences. Each CDR3 protein appears once, grouped with its most common genes and DNA. Counted in this sample were some 280,000 distinct CDR3 sequences; approximately 55% of them appeared once. 6.5% to 10% of the sample is held by the ten biggest clonotypes. Sequencing was performed on sorted CD4+, CD8+, or CD8+CD57+ T cells (not recorded which) from PBMCs. All receptors come from a human donor with severe aplastic anemia or a healthy control (not recorded which).

The J gene is TRBJ2-7, the V gene TRBV7-2; 9 nucleotides match TRBD1. Germline V gene lookup returns CDR1 SGHTA and CDR2 FQGNSA. This CDR3 is 15 amino acids long. Trimming cost V 4 bases and J 4 bases; bases outside gene matches: 8. The CDR3 DNA follows: TGTGCCAGCAGCTACGGGACAGGGCCGATTTACGAGCAGTACTTC. The encoded protein is CASSYGTGPIYEQYF.

This rearrangement joins TRBV29-1 to TRBJ2-1; 7 bases align to TRBD1. Germline values: CDR1 SQVTM, CDR2 ANQGSEA. V shed 7 bases, J shed 5 bases, and the junction held 14 bases outside the gene matches. The CDR3 length is 15 residues. The CDR3, as DNA: TGCAGCGGTGGGGTAGGGGGACAGATCAACAATGAGCAGTTCTTC. Translation: CSGGVGGQINNEQFF.

The chain uses TRBV6-2 or TRBV6-3 and TRBJ1-1; D ambiguous. The V end lost 2 bases, the J end lost 8 bases, and 18 bases lay between the germline ends. Germline lookup yields CDR1 MNHEY and CDR2 SVGEGT. The CDR3 sequence is 15 residues long. The DNA for the CDR3 is TGTGCCAGCAGTTACATGGCGAAACTCGGAACAGAAGCTTTCTTT. It translates to CASSYMAKLGTEAFF.

This CDR3 is CASSSRQGRGGELFF. CDR3 nucleotide sequence: TGTGCCAGCAGCTCGCGACAGGGGCGAGGGGGGGAGCTGTTTTTT. This chain uses TRBV5-4 with TRBJ2-2, with 8 positions matching TRBD1. Germline CDR1 reads SGHNT; CDR2 reads YYREEE (reference sequence). This CDR3 comprises 15 residues. V gave up 3 bases and J gave up 8 bases; unmatched junction bases: 9.

This clonotype came up many times. The chain links TRBV20-1 to TRBJ2-2, with D hard to call. The CDR3 contains 12 residues. Trimming took 2 bases from V and 8 from J, leaving 9 bases between them. The germline gives CDR1 DFQATT, CDR2 SNEGSKA (reference sequence). CDR3 region: CSARQVDGELFF. CDR3 in DNA: TGCAGTGCTAGACAAGTGGATGGGGAGCTGTTTTTT.

This clonotype was detected many times. The chain uses TRBV4-3 and TRBJ1-4, with a possible D match to TRBD1 (5 bases). The V gene's germline CDR1 is LGHNA and CDR2 YSLEER. The CDR3 is made up of 16 amino acids. V was cut by 1 base and J by 8 bases, with 17 bases left in between. CDR3 residues: CASSQGPPGVWEKLFF. The DNA for the CDR3 is TGCGCCAGCAGCCAAGGGCCCCCGGGGGTATGGGAAAAACTGTTTTTT.

The chain carries TRBV19 and TRBJ1-6; 9 positions match TRBD1. With V trimmed by 8 bases and J by 7 bases, 9 bases remained unmatched. Germline values: CDR1 LNHDA, CDR2 SQIVND (reference sequence). The CDR3 sequence is 15 residues long. The CDR3 nucleotides are TGTGCCAGTGGACTACAGGGGGCTAGGAATTCACCCCTCCACTTT. Translating gives CASGLQGARNSPLHF.

V and J are TRBV12-3 or TRBV12-4 and TRBJ2-7; D is possibly TRBD1 or TRBD2 (5 bases each). V shed 3 bases and J shed 0 bases, with 12 bases lying between them. This CDR3 region has 15 residues. The CDR3 loop reads CASSLWGTSSYEQYF. As DNA, the CDR3 is TGTGCCAGCAGTTTGTGGGGGACCAGCTCCTACGAGCAGTACTTC.

V is TRBV5-1 and J is TRBJ2-7; D perhaps matches TRBD2 (6 bases). Germline V gene data show CDR1 as SGHRS and CDR2 as YFSETQ. Trimming cost V 4 bases and J 5 bases, with 10 bases left between them. The CDR3 has 12 amino acids. CDR3 sequence reads: CASSPTGDEQYF. CDR3 DNA sequence: TGCGCCAGCAGCCCCACGGGGGACGAGCAGTACTTC.

This clonotype has at least ten counts. The chain recombines TRBV4-2 with TRBJ2-5, with D possibly being TRBD1 (5 bases). V lost 3 bases, J lost 4 bases, and 9 bases lay in between. The CDR3 is 13 residues long. Germline V gene data show CDR1 as LGHNA and CDR2 as YNFKEQ. In DNA form, the CDR3 reads TGTGCCAGCAGCCAGCTTAGGGGAGAGACCCAGTACTTC. As protein: CASSQLRGETQYF.

This clonotype showed up many times. CDR3 sequence (DNA): TGTGCCAGTACCCGCGGGGGGTCTGGAAACACCATATATTTT. The encoded protein is CASTRGGSGNTIYF. The genes are TRBV19 and TRBJ1-3; perhaps TRBD1 as D (5 bases). Germline V gene data show CDR1 as LNHDA and CDR2 as SQIVND (reference sequence). There are 14 residues in the CDR3. Trimming removed 7 bases from V and 1 base from J, with 11 bases in between.

This clonotype was seen at least ten times. The chain couples TRBV19 to TRBJ1-4; no reliable D call. Trimming removed 7 bases at V and 1 base at J, with 7 bases between. This CDR3 contains 13 residues. From germline, CDR1 is LNHDA and CDR2 SQIVND (reference sequence). CDR3 protein: CASMGLTNEKLFF. The CDR3 nucleotides are TGTGCCAGTATGGGGTTAACTAATGAAAAACTGTTTTTT.

This clonotype was detected many times. CDR3 DNA: TGTGCCAGCAGTCAATGGGGGTCGAGCAATCAGCCCCAGCATTTT. Encoded protein: CASSQWGSSNQPQHF. The J gene is TRBJ1-5, the V gene TRBV6-6; maybe TRBD1 (5 bases). Trimming cost V 5 bases and J 1 base, with 12 bases left between them. CDR1 is MNHNY and CDR2 is SVGAGI in the germline V gene (reference sequence). The CDR3 is 15 residues long.

The J gene is TRBJ1-4, the V gene TRBV29-1; 7 bases agree with TRBD1. The CDR3 length is 15 residues. Germline CDR1 reads SQVTM; CDR2 reads ANQGSEA. V shed 4 bases and J 5 bases; nucleotides not matched to a gene: 10. The CDR3 DNA sequence: TGCAGCGTTGCTGATAAGGGACAGCTGAATGAAAAACTGTTTTTT. It yields the protein CSVADKGQLNEKLFF.

This rearrangement joins TRBV5-1 to TRBJ2-7, with TRBD1 matching 9 bases. CDR1 and CDR2 from the germline V gene are SGHRS and YFSETQ. CDR3 length: 14 residues. V lost 4 bases and J lost 3; bases outside the gene matches: 5. The CDR3 DNA follows: TGCGCCAGCAGCCGGCCGGGACAGGGCTACGAGCAGTACTTC. Amino acids: CASSRPGQGYEQYF.

This clonotype was seen a few times. A junction end diverges from the germline sequence, so it may reflect a read error. The chain uses TRBV20-1 and TRBJ2-7; the match to TRBD2 covers 7 bases. This CDR3 contains 10 residues. Germline loops: CDR1 DFQATT, CDR2 SNEGSKA (reference sequence). The CDR3 here is CSARGEGLVF. CDR3 nucleotide sequence: TGCAGTGCTAGAGGGGAGGGGCTGGTCTTC.

This clonotype showed up just a few times. The V call is TRBV5-1, the J call TRBJ2-1; 9 nucleotides match TRBD1. The CDR3 consists of 15 residues. CDR1 SGHRS and CDR2 YFSETQ come from the germline V gene. V was clipped by 0 bases and J by 4 bases; unmatched bases: 2. This CDR3 is CASSLEGTGYNEQFF. In DNA, the CDR3 is TGCGCCAGCAGCTTGGAGGGGACAGGGTACAATGAGCAGTTCTTC.

About this clonotype itself: Compared with germline, one end of the junction differs, possibly owing to a read error. This chain uses TRBV10-3 with TRBJ1-3; 9 bases agree with TRBD1. Germline V gives CDR1 ENHRY, CDR2 SYGVKD. The CDR3 spans 16 residues. As DNA, the CDR3 is TGTGCCATCAGTGCCGAACAGGGGGCGCGGGGAAGCACCATATATTTT. Its protein product is CAISAEQGARGSTIYF.

This chain uses TRBV11-3 with TRBJ2-5; D not resolved. CDR1 and CDR2 (germline): SGHNT, YENEEA. The V end lost 3 bases, the J end lost 7 bases, and 9 bases lay between the germline ends. The CDR3 is 12 amino acids. CDR3 protein: CASSFLSGTQYF. For the CDR3, the DNA is TGTGCCAGCAGCTTTCTTTCAGGGACCCAGTACTTC.

The rearrangement uses TRBV7-9 and TRBJ2-7; no reliable D call. CDR1 SEHNR and CDR2 FQNEAQ come from the germline V gene (reference sequence). V was trimmed by 5 bases and J by 4 bases, leaving 15 bases between them. The CDR3 runs to 14 residues. CDR3 in DNA: TGTGCCAGCAGCCCTCCCGGACGCTTATACGAGCAGTACTTC. Amino acids: CASSPPGRLYEQYF.

The V call is TRBV2, the J call TRBJ1-6, with D tentatively TRBD1 (6 bases). With 4 bases removed from V and 0 bases from J, the gap between germline ends came to 19 bases. This CDR3 region has 19 residues. Germline lookup yields CDR1 SNHLY and CDR2 FYNNEI. For the CDR3, the DNA is TGTGCCAGCAGTGTACCAAACAGGGACTGGGGCTCCTATAATTCACCCCTCCACTTT. It yields the protein CASSVPNRDWGSYNSPLHF.

The chain is built from TRBV10-3 and TRBJ2-3, with 8 nucleotides matching TRBD2. The germline gives CDR1 ENHRY, CDR2 SYGVKD. Unmatched junction bases numbered 8, after V lost 8 bases and J lost 4 bases. This CDR3 comprises 14 residues. The CDR3 loop reads CAISSGLGPDTQYF. The CDR3 region has the DNA TGTGCCATCTCATCGGGACTAGGCCCAGATACGCAGTATTTT.

This clonotype came up many times. The chain links TRBV10-3 to TRBJ1-6; a possible D gene is TRBD1 (5 bases). Trimming took 11 bases from V and 6 from J, leaving 17 bases between them. The CDR3 totals 14 residues. In germline, CDR1 is ENHRY, CDR2 SYGVKD. CDR3 protein: CAGWGGERNSPLHF. The CDR3 bases are TGTGCCGGCTGGGGGGGAGAACGTAATTCACCCCTCCACTTT.

This clonotype was detected many times. The CDR3: CASSRTGMNTEAFF. The CDR3 DNA sequence: TGTGCCAGCAGTAGGACAGGGATGAACACTGAAGCTTTCTTT. V gene TRBV28 combines with J gene TRBJ1-1, with TRBD1 matching over 8 bases. This CDR3 has 14 residues. V was pared by 5 bases and J by 0 bases, with 2 bases of the junction left unmatched. Germline V gene sequence: CDR1 MDHEN, CDR2 SYDVKM.

This clonotype was picked up a small number of times. Being one base from a much bigger clone, this may be a read error. CDR3 region: CASITAAGGGYTF. The CDR3, as DNA: TGTGCCAGCATTACAGCCGCAGGGGGTGGCTACACCTTC. The chain has TRBV12-3 or TRBV12-4 and TRBJ1-2; 7 positions agree with TRBD1. This CDR3 has 13 amino acids. Trimming cost V 7 bases and J 7 bases; bases outside gene matches: 9.

The sample holds one count of this clonotype. A much larger clone sits a single nucleotide away, making a read error possible. The genes are TRBV5-1 and TRBJ1-5; tentatively, D is TRBD1 (6 bases). Germline CDR1 reads SGHRS; CDR2 reads YFSETQ. The CDR3 runs to 13 residues. The chain's CDR3 is CAGSLEGDQPQHF. CDR3 DNA: TGCGCCGGCAGCTTGGAGGGGGATCAGCCCCAGCATTTT.

The chain links TRBV24-1 to TRBJ2-3, with 11 bases that match TRBD1. Per germline, CDR1 KGHDR and CDR2 SFDVKD. This CDR3 has 17 residues. V was pared by 4 bases and J by 0 bases, with 5 bases of the junction left unmatched. The CDR3 is CATSEPGQGASTDTQYF. CDR3 coding DNA: TGTGCCACCAGTGAGCCTGGACAGGGGGCAAGCACAGATACGCAGTATTTT.

V gene TRBV5-1 combines with J gene TRBJ1-2; TRBD1 might be the D (5 bases). Germline CDR1 and CDR2: SGHRS and YFSETQ. Between the trimmed V and J ends, which lost 0 bases and 8 bases, there was a span of 14 bases. This CDR3 is built from 14 residues. In DNA form, the CDR3 reads TGCGCCAGCAGCTTGGGACAGTCGTCGTACGGCTACACCTTC. It is translated as CASSLGQSSYGYTF.